The T cell receptor beta chain under discussion was sequenced for a study of cytomegalovirus exposure and HLA in healthy donors. Findings and caveats of the study: The sole available immune exposure information was CMV serostatus. Common viral pathogens (according to a later analysis) appeared linked to several of the most significant clusters. In a later analysis, a genetic analysis reported fewer productive-TCR N-insertions in an Asian-associated ancestry cluster than the cohort average.

PCR involved 60 Vbeta and 13 Jbeta primers. How the authors handled the data: Some 11 million of the roughly 80 million unique TCR beta chains counted in a later analysis were shared. Generated by immunoSEQ multiplex PCR, the TCRdb table keeps only in-frame clones and is missing some. V and J calls and clone size are given by that table; D and trimming were obtained from the DNA. This table holds about 190,000 clones, 80% to 85% found once. There are 15 residues in the CDR3. CDR1 is SGHVS, CDR2 FQNEAQ, per germline. V was clipped by 4 bases and J by 6 bases; unmatched bases: 5. Comment on this clone: Antigen unknown.

This clonotype was sampled from a woman aged 40 to 50 in good health and CMV-seronegative. The specimen sequenced was PBMCs. This sequence joins TRBV7-8 and TRBJ2-1; 11 bases agree with TRBD2. This CDR3 is CASSSRLAGPNEQFF. CDR3 bases: TGTGCCAGCAGCTCGCGACTAGCGGGGCCCAATGAGCAGTTCTTC.